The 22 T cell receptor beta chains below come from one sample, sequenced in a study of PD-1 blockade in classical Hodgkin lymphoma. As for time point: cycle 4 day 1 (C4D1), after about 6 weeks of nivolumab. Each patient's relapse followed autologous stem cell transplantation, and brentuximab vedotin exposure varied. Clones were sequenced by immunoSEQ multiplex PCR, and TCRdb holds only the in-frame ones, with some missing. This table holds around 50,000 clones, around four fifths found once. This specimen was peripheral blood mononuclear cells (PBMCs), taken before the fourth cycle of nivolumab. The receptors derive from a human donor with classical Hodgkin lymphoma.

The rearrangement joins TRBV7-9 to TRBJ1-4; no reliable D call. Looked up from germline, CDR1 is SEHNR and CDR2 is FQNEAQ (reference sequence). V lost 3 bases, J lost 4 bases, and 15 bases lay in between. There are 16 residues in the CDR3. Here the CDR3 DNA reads TGTGCCAGCAGCTTGAGTGTGGTCGGGTATAATGAAAAACTGTTTTTT. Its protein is CASSLSVVGYNEKLFF.

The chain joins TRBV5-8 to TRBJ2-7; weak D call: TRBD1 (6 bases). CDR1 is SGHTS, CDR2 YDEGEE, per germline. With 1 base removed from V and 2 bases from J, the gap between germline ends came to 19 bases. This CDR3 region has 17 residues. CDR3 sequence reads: CASSLYVRSDRTYEQYF. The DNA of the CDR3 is TGTGCCAGCAGCTTGTATGTCCGGTCGGACAGAACCTACGAGCAGTACTTC.

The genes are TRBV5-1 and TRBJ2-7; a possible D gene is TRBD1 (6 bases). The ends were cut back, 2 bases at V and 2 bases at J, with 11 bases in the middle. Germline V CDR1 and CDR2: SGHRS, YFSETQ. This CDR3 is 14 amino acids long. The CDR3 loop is CASSFRQATYEQYF. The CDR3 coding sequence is TGCGCCAGCAGCTTCCGACAGGCGACCTACGAGCAGTACTTC.

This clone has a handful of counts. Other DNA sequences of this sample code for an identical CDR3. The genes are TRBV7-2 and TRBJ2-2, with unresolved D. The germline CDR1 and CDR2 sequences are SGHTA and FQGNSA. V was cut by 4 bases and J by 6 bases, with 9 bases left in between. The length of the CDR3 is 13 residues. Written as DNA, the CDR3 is TGTGCCAGCAGCTCCAACTTCGCCGGGGAGCTGTTTTTT. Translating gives CASSSNFAGELFF.

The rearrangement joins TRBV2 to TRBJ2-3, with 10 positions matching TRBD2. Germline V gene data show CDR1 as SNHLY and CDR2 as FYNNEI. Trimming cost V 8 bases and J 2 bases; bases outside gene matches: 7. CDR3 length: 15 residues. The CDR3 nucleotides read TGTGCCAGCCTTAGGACTAGCGGTCCCACAGATACGCAGTATTTT. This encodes CASLRTSGPTDTQYF.

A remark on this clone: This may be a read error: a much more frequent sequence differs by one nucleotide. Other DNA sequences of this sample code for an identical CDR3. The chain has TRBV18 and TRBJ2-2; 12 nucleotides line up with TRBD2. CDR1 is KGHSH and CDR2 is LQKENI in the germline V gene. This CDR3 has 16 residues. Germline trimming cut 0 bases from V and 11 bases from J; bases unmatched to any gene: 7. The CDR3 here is CASSPPTSGRGGELFF. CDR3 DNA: TGTGCCAGCTCACCACCGACTAGCGGGAGAGGCGGAGAGCTGTTTTTT.

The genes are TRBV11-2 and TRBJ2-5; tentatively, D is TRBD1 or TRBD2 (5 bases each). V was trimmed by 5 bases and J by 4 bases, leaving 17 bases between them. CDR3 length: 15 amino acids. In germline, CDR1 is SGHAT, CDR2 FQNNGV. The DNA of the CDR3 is TGTGCCAGCAGCCTCACCGCCGGGACCCTAGAGACCCAGTACTTC. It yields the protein CASSLTAGTLETQYF.

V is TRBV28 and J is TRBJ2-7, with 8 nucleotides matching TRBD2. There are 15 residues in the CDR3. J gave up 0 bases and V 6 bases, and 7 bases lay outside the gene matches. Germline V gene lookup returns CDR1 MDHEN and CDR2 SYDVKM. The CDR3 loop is CASRASGQSSYEQYF. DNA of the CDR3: TGTGCCAGCAGAGCTAGCGGGCAAAGCTCCTACGAGCAGTACTTC.

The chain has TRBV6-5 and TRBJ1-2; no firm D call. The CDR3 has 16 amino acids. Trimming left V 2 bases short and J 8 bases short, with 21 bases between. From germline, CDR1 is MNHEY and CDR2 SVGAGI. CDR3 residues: CASSYIGGSGVRGYTF. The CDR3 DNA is TGTGCCAGCAGTTACATCGGCGGGTCCGGGGTACGCGGCTACACCTTC.

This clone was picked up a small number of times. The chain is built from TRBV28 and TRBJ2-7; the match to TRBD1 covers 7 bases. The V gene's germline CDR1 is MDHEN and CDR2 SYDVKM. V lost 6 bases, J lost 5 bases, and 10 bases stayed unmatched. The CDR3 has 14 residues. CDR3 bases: TGTGCCAGCAGGACTACAGGGGATTCCCACGAGCAGTACTTC. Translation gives CASRTTGDSHEQYF.

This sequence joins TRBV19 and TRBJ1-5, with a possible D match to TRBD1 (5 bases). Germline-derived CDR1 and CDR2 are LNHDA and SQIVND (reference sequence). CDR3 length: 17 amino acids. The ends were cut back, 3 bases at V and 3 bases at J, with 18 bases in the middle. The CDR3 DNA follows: TGTGCCAGTAGTATCCGTAGCTCCGGGACCTTCAATCAGCCCCAGCATTTT. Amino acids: CASSIRSSGTFNQPQHF.

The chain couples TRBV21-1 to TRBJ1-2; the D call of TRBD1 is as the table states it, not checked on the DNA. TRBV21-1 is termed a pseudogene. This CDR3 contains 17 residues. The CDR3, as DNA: TGTGCCAGCAGCAAAGCGCGTGGTGTACAGAGTAACTATGGCTACACCTTC. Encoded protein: CASSKARGVQSNYGYTF.

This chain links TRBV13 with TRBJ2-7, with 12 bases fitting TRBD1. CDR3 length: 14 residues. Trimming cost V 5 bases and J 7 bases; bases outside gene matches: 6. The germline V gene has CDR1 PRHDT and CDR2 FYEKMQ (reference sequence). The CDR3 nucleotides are TGTGCCAGCAGCGGGACAGGGGGCGAACGGGAGCAGTACTTC. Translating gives CASSGTGGEREQYF.

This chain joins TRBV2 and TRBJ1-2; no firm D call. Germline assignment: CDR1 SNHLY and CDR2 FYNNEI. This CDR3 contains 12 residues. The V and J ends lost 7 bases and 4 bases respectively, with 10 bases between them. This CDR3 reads CASTGESYGYTF. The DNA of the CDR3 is TGTGCCAGCACCGGAGAAAGCTATGGCTACACCTTC. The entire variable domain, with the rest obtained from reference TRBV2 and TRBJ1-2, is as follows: EPEVTQTPSHQVTQMGQEVILRCVPISNHLYFYWYRQILGQKVEFLVSFYNNEISEKSEIFDDQFSVERPDGSNFTLKIRSTKLEDSAMYFCASTGESYGYTFGSGTRLTVV.

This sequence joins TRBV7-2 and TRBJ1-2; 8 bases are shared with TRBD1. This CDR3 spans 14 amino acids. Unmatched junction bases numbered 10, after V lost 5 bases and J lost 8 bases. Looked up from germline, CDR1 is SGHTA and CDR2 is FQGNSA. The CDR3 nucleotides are TGTGCCAGCAGCCCCGGACAGGGAAGATGGGGCTACACCTTC. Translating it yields CASSPGQGRWGYTF.

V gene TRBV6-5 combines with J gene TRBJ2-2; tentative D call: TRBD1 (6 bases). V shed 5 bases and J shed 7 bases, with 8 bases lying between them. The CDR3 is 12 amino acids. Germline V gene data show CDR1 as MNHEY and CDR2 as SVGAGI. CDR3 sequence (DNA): TGTGCCAGCAGTAGAGGGGGCGGGGAGCTGTTTTTT. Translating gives CASSRGGGELFF.

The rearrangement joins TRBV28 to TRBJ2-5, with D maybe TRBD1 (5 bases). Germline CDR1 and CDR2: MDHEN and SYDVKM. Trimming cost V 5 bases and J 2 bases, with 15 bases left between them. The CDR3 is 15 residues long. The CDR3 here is CASSRLDTIQETQYF. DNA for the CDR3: TGTGCCAGCAGTCGGCTGGACACTATACAAGAGACCCAGTACTTC.

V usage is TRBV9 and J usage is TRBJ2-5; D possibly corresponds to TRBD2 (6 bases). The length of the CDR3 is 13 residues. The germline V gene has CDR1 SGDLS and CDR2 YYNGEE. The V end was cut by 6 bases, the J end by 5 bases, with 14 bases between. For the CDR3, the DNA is TGTGCCAGCAATTCGGGAGAAGGGGAGACCCAGTACTTC. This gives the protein CASNSGEGETQYF.

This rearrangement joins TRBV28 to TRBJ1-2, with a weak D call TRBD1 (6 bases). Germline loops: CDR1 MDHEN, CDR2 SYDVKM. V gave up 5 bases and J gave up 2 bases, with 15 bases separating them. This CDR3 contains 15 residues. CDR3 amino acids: CASSQGGAANYGYTF. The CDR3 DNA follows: TGTGCCAGCAGTCAAGGGGGGGCAGCGAACTATGGCTACACCTTC.

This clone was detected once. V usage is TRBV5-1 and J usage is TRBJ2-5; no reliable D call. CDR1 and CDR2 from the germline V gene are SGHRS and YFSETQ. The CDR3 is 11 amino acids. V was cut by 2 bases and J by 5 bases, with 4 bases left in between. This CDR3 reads CASSFEETQYF. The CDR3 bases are TGCGCCAGCAGCTTTGAGGAGACCCAGTACTTC.

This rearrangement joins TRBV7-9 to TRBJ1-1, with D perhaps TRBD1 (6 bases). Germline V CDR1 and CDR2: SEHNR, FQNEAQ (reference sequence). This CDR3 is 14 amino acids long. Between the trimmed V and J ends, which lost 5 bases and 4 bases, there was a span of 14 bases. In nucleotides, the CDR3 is TGTGCCAGCAGCCTACGCAGGGGCGGCACTGAAGCTTTCTTT. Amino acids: CASSLRRGGTEAFF.

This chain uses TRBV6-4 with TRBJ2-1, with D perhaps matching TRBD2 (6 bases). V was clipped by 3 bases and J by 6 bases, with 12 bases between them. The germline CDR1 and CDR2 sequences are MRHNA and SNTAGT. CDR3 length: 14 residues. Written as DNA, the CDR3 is TGTGCCAGCAGTGAAATCGGAGGGCCCAATGAGCAGTTCTTC. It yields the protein CASSEIGGPNEQFF.